Listed below are T cell receptor beta chains from one sample, sequenced in a study of blood T cell repertoires in COVID-19. Profiling relied on immunoSEQ multiplex PCR, and the TCRdb table lists in-frame clones only, not all of them. Of 40,000 to 65,000 clones listed, about nine tenths are singletons. Sequencing was carried out using peripheral blood. The receptors here all came from an elderly man with acute or convalescent COVID-19. CDR3s include the opening cysteine and the closing phenylalanine or tryptophan. The D gene is left open where the match is weak. A clone size is listed for some rows: how often the clone was seen (once, few, many), or a class if it is expanded.

cdr3_length,v_call,j_call,d_call,clone_size,cdr3_aa,cdr3_nt
19,TRBV5-4,TRBJ2-7,TRBD2,few,CASSFWARTSGGAGSEQYF,TGTGCCAGCAGCTTCTGGGCCCGGACTAGCGGGGGGGCCGGCAGCGAGCAGTACTTC
13,TRBV18,TRBJ1-1,TRBD1,.,CASSRDRDTEAFF,TGTGCCAGCTCAAGGGACAGGGACACTGAAGCTTTCTTT
14,TRBV5-4,TRBJ2-7,TRBD1,.,CASSSKDRGYEQYF,TGTGCCAGCAGCTCTAAAGACAGGGGTTACGAGCAGTACTTC
12,TRBV10-2,TRBJ1-1,.,.,CASTPGNTEAFF,TGCGCCAGCACCCCCGGGAACACTGAAGCTTTCTTT
19,TRBV5-1,TRBJ1-6,TRBD1,.,CASRRTGTAGDTFNSPLHF,TGCGCCAGCAGACGTACCGGGACAGCGGGAGATACTTTTAATTCACCCCTCCACTTT
15,TRBV5-1,TRBJ2-2,TRBD1,once,CASSLLTGAAGELFF,TGCGCCAGCAGCCTATTGACAGGGGCGGCCGGGGAGCTGTTTTTT
13,TRBV6-2/TRBV6-3,TRBJ2-7,.,.,CASSETGTYEQYF,TGTGCCAGCAGTGAGACAGGAACCTACGAGCAGTACTTC
16,TRBV18,TRBJ1-6,.,.,CASSIQGTENNSPLHF,TGTGCCAGCTCAATTCAGGGCACCGAAAATAATTCACCCCTCCACTTT
14,TRBV29-1,TRBJ1-1,TRBD1,.,CSSWTGLMNTEAFF,TGCAGCTCGTGGACAGGACTCATGAACACTGAAGCTTTCTTT
18,TRBV30,TRBJ1-2,TRBD1,.,CAWSRDRGGTGVHFGYTF,TGTGCCTGGAGTAGAGACAGGGGTGGGACGGGGGTACACTTTGGCTACACCTTC
17,TRBV3-1/TRBV3-2,TRBJ1-3,.,.,CASSQDPPGGSGNTIYF,TGTGCCAGCAGCCAAGACCCCCCGGGGGGGTCAGGAAACACCATATATTTT
15,TRBV25-1,TRBJ2-6,.,.,CASSDLNSGANVLTF,TGTGCCAGCAGTGACTTAAACTCTGGGGCCAACGTCCTGACTTTC
16,TRBV30,TRBJ1-3,.,.,CAWSGPGLSSGNTIYF,TGTGCCTGGAGTGGACCGGGTCTCAGCTCTGGAAACACCATATATTTT
12,TRBV7-2,TRBJ2-5,TRBD2,.,CASRGLGETQYF,TGTGCCAGCCGGGGACTAGGGGAGACCCAGTACTTC
16,TRBV19,TRBJ1-2,TRBD1,once,CASRKGQGSQNYGYTF,TGTGCCAGTAGAAAAGGACAGGGGTCGCAAAACTATGGCTACACCTTC
16,TRBV7-9,TRBJ1-1,.,once,CASSSRGAGVNTEAFF,TGTGCCAGCAGTTCCCGGGGGGCCGGGGTGAACACTGAAGCTTTCTTT
12,TRBV18,TRBJ1-1,.,.,CASSPGDTEAFF,TGTGCCAGCTCCCCCGGGGACACTGAAGCTTTCTTT
14,TRBV6-1,TRBJ1-2,.,.,CASSELGRVSGYTF,TGTGCCAGCAGTGAACTGGGCAGGGTAAGCGGCTACACCTTC
13,TRBV5-1,TRBJ2-3,.,.,CASSPTFSDTQYF,TGCGCCAGCAGCCCTACCTTCTCAGATACGCAGTATTTT
13,TRBV27,TRBJ1-5,.,.,CASSLARNQPQHF,TGTGCCAGCAGTTTGGCCAGGAATCAGCCCCAGCATTTT
14,TRBV19,TRBJ2-5,.,.,CASSIPGIPETQYF,TGTGCCAGTAGTATCCCAGGGATTCCGGAGACCCAGTACTTC
16,TRBV2,TRBJ2-2,.,.,CASSPTGIRNTGELFF,TGTGCCAGCAGTCCCACAGGGATCCGGAACACCGGGGAGCTGTTTTTT
12,TRBV6-5,TRBJ1-1,.,.,CASKGLGTEAFF,TGTGCCAGCAAGGGGTTAGGCACTGAAGCTTTCTTT
17,TRBV5-1,TRBJ1-6,TRBD1,.,CASSLRSTGGYNSPLHF,TGCGCCAGCAGCTTGAGGTCGACAGGGGGATATAATTCACCCCTCCACTTT
13,TRBV18,TRBJ2-7,.,.,CASSPEGIGEQYF,TGTGCCAGCTCACCGGAGGGGATTGGCGAGCAGTACTTC
15,TRBV6-5,TRBJ2-3,.,.,CASSRSGARSDTQYF,TGTGCCAGCAGTAGGTCAGGGGCTCGGTCGGATACGCAGTATTTT
14,TRBV6-2/TRBV6-3,TRBJ2-7,TRBD1,.,CASSYDRGLYEQYF,TGTGCCAGCAGTTACGACAGGGGGCTCTACGAGCAGTACTTC
12,TRBV12-3/TRBV12-4,TRBJ1-2,TRBD1,.,CASSSRGRGYTF,TGTGCCAGCAGTTCGAGGGGGCGAGGCTACACCTTC
17,TRBV19,TRBJ2-5,TRBD1,.,CASSRDRGFGAQETQYF,TGTGCCAGTTCCCGGGACAGGGGATTTGGGGCACAAGAGACCCAGTACTTC
15,TRBV14,TRBJ2-5,.,.,CASSQDKSRGETQYF,TGTGCCAGCAGCCAAGATAAATCCAGGGGTGAGACCCAGTACTTC
14,TRBV6-4,TRBJ1-2,TRBD1,.,CASSPGQGATGYTF,TGTGCCAGCAGCCCGGGACAGGGGGCGACAGGCTACACCTTC
15,TRBV5-6,TRBJ1-2,TRBD1,.,CASSPGQLGRGGYTF,TGTGCCAGCAGCCCGGGACAGTTGGGGAGAGGGGGCTACACCTTC
16,TRBV6-5,TRBJ1-1,.,.,CASSYSRGQTNTEAFF,TGTGCCAGCAGTTACTCAAGAGGCCAAACGAACACTGAAGCTTTCTTT
14,TRBV6-1,TRBJ1-5,.,.,CASSEAYSNQPQHF,TGTGCCAGCAGTGAGGCTTATAGCAATCAGCCCCAGCATTTT
21,TRBV15,TRBJ1-3,TRBD1,.,CATSRGGWPGQGLSSGNTIYF,TGTGCCACCAGCAGAGGAGGTTGGCCGGGACAGGGCCTTTCCTCTGGAAACACCATATATTTT
13,TRBV7-9,TRBJ1-3,.,.,CASSPSSGNTIYF,TGTGCCAGCAGCCCGAGCTCTGGAAACACCATATATTTT
16,TRBV21-1,TRBJ2-5,.,.,CASSSNSGGAGETQYF,TGTGCCAGCAGCAGCAATAGCGGGGGCGCCGGGGAGACCCAGTACTTC
14,TRBV18,TRBJ1-2,.,.,CASSPAGANYGYTF,TGTGCCAGCTCACCAGCAGGGGCTAACTATGGCTACACCTTC
14,TRBV11-3,TRBJ2-3,TRBD1,.,CASSRQGSTDTQYF,TGTGCCAGCAGTAGACAGGGTAGCACAGATACGCAGTATTTT
16,TRBV6-2/TRBV6-3,TRBJ2-7,TRBD2,.,CASSYKVAGASYEQYF,TGTGCCAGCAGTTATAAGGTAGCGGGGGCCTCCTACGAGCAGTACTTC
14,TRBV19,TRBJ2-7,.,.,CASSLHRDSYEQYF,TGTGCCAGTAGTCTGCACAGGGACTCCTACGAGCAGTACTTC
12,TRBV6-1,TRBJ1-1,.,.,CASSDRFTEAFF,TGTGCCAGCAGTGACAGGTTTACTGAAGCTTTCTTT
15,TRBV14,TRBJ2-3,TRBD1,.,CASSRNRGSTDTQYF,TGTGCCAGCAGTCGTAACAGGGGGAGCACAGATACGCAGTATTTT
18,TRBV9,TRBJ1-5,TRBD1,.,CASSAPRQGKSNHQPQHF,TGTGCCAGCAGCGCCCCCCGACAGGGTAAAAGTAACCATCAGCCCCAGCATTTT
13,TRBV6-5,TRBJ1-1,TRBD1,once,CASILGTVAEAFF,TGTGCCAGCATCCTCGGGACAGTTGCTGAAGCTTTCTTT
15,TRBV24-1,TRBJ2-2,.,few,CATSAAGANTGELFF,TGTGCCACCAGTGCCGCAGGCGCGAACACCGGGGAGCTGTTTTTT
14,TRBV3-1/TRBV3-2,TRBJ2-1,.,.,CASTETPRRDEQFF,TGTGCCAGCACCGAGACACCTAGGAGGGATGAGCAGTTCTTC
15,TRBV5-1,TRBJ2-5,TRBD1,.,CASSSPTGGVETQYF,TGCGCCAGCAGCTCCCCCACAGGGGGCGTGGAGACCCAGTACTTC
13,TRBV10-3,TRBJ1-3,.,.,CAIRRESGNTIYF,TGTGCCATCCGGAGGGAATCTGGAAACACCATATATTTT
13,TRBV6-1,TRBJ2-7,.,.,CASSEGGVYEQYF,TGTGCCAGCAGTGAAGGTGGAGTCTACGAGCAGTACTTC
17,TRBV7-2,TRBJ2-2,TRBD2,.,CASSTQPSGGADGELFF,TGTGCCAGCAGCACACAACCTAGCGGGGGGGCCGACGGGGAGCTGTTTTTT
13,TRBV7-7,TRBJ2-3,.,.,CASSLVRENTQYF,TGTGCTAGCAGCTTAGTCCGCGAGAATACGCAGTATTTT
14,TRBV6-5,TRBJ1-1,.,.,CASTYSQGNTEAFF,TGTGCCAGCACTTACTCTCAGGGAAACACTGAAGCTTTCTTT
14,TRBV5-5,TRBJ2-7,.,.,CASSLVGRAYEQYF,TGTGCCAGCAGCTTGGTGGGCAGGGCCTACGAGCAGTACTTC